This T cell receptor (beta chain) was identified during a study of CD8 T cells in Susac syndrome. Whole-study findings and limits: Within total CD8+ repertoires, around 15 Susac-specific public clones were found, and within CD8+ TEMRA repertoires, about 5.

Sequencing targeted TCR beta in blood CD8+ and CD4+ T cells. 0.5 to 1 ug RNA was reverse transcribed with random hexamers. Multiplex PCR with immunoSEQ amplified the TCR beta CDR3 across 54 Vbeta and 13 Jbeta. TCRdb used MiXCR to reprocess the immunoSEQ multiplex PCR reads, holding one entry per CDR3 protein. The table records fewer than 150,000 distinct CDR3 sequences, 95% of them present only once. As to this clonotype: Its target is unknown.

The CDR3 sequence is 16 residues long. Germline V gene sequence: CDR1 MDHEN, CDR2 SYDVKM. The germline V and J ends were trimmed by 4 bases and 0 bases, with 13 bases remaining between them. The TCR sequence derives from a human donor with Susac syndrome. The sequenced sample consisted of CD8+ T cells from PBMCs. The chain couples TRBV28 to TRBJ2-1; D might be TRBD1 or TRBD2, each matching 5 bases. The CDR3 coding sequence is TGTGCCAGCAGTTCGAGAGGGGATCCCTCCTACAATGAGCAGTTCTTC. This sequence encodes CASSSRGDPSYNEQFF.